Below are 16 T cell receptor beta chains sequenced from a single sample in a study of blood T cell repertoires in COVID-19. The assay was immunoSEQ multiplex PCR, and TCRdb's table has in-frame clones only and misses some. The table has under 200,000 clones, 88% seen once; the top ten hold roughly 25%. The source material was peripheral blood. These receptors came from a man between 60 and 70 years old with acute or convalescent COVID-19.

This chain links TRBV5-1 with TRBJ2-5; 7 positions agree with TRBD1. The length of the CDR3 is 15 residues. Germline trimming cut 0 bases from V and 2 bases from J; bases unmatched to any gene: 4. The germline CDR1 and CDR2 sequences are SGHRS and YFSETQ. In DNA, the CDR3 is TGCGCCAGCAGCTTGGAGACAGGGAGACAAGAGACCCAGTACTTC. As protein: CASSLETGRQETQYF.

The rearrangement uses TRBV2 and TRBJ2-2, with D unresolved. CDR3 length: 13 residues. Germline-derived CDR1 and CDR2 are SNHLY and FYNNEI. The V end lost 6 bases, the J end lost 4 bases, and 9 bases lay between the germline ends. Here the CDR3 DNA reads TGTGCCAGCAGGATTGTAGTCACCGGGGAGCTGTTTTTT. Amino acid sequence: CASRIVVTGELFF.

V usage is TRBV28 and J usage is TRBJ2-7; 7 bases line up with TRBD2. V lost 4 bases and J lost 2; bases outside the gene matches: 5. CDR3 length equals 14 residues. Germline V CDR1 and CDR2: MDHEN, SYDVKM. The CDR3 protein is CASSSREGPYEQYF. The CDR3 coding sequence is TGTGCCAGCAGTTCGAGGGAGGGCCCCTACGAGCAGTACTTC.

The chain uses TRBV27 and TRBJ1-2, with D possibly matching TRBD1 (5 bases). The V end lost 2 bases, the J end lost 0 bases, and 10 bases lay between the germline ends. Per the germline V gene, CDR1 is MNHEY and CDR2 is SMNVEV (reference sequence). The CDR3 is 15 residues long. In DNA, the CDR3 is TGTGCCAGCAGTTTACAGGGCCCCGCTAACTATGGCTACACCTTC. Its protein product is CASSLQGPANYGYTF.

The CDR3 DNA sequence: TGTGCCAGCAGCCAGCAAACAGGGAATAGCTATGGCTACACCTTC. Residues: CASSQQTGNSYGYTF. This chain links TRBV4-2 with TRBJ1-2; perhaps TRBD1 as D (6 bases). This CDR3 contains 15 residues. Germline V gene data show CDR1 as LGHNA and CDR2 as YNFKEQ. Trimming left V 3 bases short and J 4 bases short, with 15 bases between.

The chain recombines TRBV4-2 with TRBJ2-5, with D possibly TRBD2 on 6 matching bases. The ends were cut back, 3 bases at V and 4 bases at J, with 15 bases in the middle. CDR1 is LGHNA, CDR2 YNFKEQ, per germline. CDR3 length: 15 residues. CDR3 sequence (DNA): TGTGCCAGCAGCCAGGAAAACGCGGGACGAGAGACCCAGTACTTC. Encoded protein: CASSQENAGRETQYF.

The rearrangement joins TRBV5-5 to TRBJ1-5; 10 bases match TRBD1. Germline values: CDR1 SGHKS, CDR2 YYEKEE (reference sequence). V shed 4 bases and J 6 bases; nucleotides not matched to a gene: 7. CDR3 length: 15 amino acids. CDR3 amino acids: CASSEGQGRAQPQHF. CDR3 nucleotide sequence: TGTGCCAGCAGCGAGGGACAGGGGAGGGCTCAGCCCCAGCATTTT.

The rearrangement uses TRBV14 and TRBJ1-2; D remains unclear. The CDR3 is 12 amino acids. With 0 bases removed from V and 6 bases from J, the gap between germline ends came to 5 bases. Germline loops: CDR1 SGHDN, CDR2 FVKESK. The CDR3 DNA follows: TGTGCCAGCAGCCAAGATATTCATGGCTACACCTTC. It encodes CASSQDIHGYTF. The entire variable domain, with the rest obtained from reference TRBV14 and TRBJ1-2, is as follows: EAGVTQFPSHSVIEKGQTVTLRCDPISGHDNLYWYRRVMGKEIKFLLHFVKESKQDESGMPNNRFLAERTGGTYSTLKVQPAELEDSGVYFCASSQDIHGYTFGSGTRLTVV.

CDR3 residues: CASRLRGDTGELFF. The CDR3 DNA reads as TGTGCCAGCAGGCTCAGGGGAGACACCGGGGAGCTGTTTTTT. The genes are TRBV3-1 (or the pseudogene TRBV3-2) and TRBJ2-2, with D maybe TRBD1 (6 bases). This CDR3 spans 14 amino acids. The V gene lost 6 bases and the J gene lost 3 bases, with 11 bases spanning the gap. Germline CDR1 and CDR2: LGHDT and YNNKEL (reference sequence).

CDR3 sequence reads: CASSFDREANYGYTF. The CDR3 bases are TGTGCCAGCAGCTTTGACAGGGAGGCAAACTATGGCTACACCTTC. J is TRBJ1-2 and V is TRBV5-4; TRBD1 matches at 7 bases. CDR3 length: 15 residues. Trimming removed 2 bases from V and 2 bases from J; junction bases left unmatched: 6. Germline V gene data show CDR1 as SGHNT and CDR2 as YYREEE (reference sequence).

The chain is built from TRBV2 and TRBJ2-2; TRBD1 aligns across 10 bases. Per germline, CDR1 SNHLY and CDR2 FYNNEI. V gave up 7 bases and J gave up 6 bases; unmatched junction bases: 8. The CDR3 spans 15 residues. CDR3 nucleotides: TGTGCCAGCAACCGACAGGGGGCTTTATCCGGGGAGCTGTTTTTT. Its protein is CASNRQGALSGELFF.

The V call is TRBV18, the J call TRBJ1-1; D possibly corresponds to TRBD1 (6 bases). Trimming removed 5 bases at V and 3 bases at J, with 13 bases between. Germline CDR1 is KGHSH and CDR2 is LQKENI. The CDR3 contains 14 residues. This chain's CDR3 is CASSINRDDTEAFF. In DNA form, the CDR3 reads TGTGCCAGCTCAATCAACAGGGACGACACTGAAGCTTTCTTT.

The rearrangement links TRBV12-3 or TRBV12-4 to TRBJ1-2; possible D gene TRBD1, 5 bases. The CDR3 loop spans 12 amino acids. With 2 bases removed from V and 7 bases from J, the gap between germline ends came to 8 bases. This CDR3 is CASSLNRRGYTF. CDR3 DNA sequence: TGTGCCAGCAGTTTAAACAGGCGTGGCTACACCTTC.

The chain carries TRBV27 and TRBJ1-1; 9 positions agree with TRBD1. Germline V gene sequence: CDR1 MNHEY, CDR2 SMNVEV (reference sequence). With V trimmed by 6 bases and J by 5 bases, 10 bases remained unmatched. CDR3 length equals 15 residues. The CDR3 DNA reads TGTGCCAGCAGCGACACGGACAGGGGAAGGACTGAAGCTTTCTTT. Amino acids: CASSDTDRGRTEAFF.

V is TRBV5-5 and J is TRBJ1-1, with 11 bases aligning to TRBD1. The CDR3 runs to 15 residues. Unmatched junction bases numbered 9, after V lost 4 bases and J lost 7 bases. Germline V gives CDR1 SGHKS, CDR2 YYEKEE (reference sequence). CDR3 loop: CASSPPGQGDLEAFF. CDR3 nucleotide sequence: TGTGCCAGCAGCCCCCCGGGACAGGGGGATCTTGAAGCTTTCTTT.

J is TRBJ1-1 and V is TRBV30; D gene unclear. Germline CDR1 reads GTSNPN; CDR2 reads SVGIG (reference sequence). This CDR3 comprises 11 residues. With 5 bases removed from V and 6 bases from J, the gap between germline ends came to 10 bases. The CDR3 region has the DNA TGTGCCTGGGGTGGACTGTCTGAAGCTTTCTTT. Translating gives CAWGGLSEAFF.